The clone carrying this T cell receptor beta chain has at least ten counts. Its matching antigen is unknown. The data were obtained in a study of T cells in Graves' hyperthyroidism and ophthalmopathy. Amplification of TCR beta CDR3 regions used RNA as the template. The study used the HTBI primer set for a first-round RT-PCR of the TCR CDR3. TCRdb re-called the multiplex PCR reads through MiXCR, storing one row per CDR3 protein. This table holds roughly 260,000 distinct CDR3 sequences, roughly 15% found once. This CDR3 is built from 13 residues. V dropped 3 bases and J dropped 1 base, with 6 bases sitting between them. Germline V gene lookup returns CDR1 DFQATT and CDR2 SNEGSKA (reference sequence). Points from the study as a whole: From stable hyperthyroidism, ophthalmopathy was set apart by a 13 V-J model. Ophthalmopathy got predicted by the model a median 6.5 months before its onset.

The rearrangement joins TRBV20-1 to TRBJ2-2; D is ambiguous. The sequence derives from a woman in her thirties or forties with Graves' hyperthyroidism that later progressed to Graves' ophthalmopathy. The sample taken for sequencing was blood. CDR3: CSARWQNTGELFF. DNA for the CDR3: TGCAGTGCTAGGTGGCAGAACACCGGGGAGCTGTTTTTT.